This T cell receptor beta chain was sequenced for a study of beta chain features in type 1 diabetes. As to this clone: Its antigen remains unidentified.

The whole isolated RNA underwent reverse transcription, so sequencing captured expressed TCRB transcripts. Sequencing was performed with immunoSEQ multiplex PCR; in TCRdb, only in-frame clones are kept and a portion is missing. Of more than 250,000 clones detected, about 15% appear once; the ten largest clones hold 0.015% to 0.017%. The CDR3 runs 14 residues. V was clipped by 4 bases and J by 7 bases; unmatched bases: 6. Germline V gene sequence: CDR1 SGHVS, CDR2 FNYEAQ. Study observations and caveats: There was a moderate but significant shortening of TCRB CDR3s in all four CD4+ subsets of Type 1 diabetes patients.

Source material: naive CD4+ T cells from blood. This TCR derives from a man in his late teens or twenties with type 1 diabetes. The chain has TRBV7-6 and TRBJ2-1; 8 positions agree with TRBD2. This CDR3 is CASSSGLATNEQFF. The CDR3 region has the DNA TGTGCCAGCAGCTCCGGACTAGCTACTAATGAGCAGTTCTTC.